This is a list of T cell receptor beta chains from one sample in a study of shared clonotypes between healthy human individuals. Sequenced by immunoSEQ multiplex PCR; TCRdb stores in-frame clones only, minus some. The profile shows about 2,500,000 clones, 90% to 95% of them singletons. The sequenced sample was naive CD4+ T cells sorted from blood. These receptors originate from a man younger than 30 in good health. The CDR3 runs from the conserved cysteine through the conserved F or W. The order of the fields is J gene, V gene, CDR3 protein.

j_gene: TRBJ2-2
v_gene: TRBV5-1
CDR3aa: CASSLGPRGATGELFF

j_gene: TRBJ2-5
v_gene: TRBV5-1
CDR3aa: CASSLNSLLAGVDETQYF

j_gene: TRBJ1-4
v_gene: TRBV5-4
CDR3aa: CASSLTGQGIMFSKLFF

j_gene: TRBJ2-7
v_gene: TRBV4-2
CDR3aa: CASSQEERDRGHEQYF

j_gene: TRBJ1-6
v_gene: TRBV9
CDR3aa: CASSVGPNSPLHF

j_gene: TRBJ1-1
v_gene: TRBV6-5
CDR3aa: CASMGQGNTEAFF

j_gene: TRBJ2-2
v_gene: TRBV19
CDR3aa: CASRQGTLNTGELFF

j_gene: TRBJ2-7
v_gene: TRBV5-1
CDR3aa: CASSWRDYAGSYEQYF

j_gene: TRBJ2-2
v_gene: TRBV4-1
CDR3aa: CASSQDGQFNFNTGELFF

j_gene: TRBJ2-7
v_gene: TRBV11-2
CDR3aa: CASSPPFSNEQYF

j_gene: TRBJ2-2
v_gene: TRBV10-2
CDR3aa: CASSDRGTGELFF

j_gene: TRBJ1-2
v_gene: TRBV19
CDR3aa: CASSIENYYGYTF

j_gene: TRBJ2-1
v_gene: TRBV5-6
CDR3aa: CASSPGLAGGMDEQFF

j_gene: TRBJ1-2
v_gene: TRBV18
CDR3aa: CASSRQIGTGNYGYTF

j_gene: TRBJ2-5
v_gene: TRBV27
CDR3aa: CASSFSTGGGETQYF

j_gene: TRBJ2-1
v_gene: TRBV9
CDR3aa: CASSVSGEPYNEQFF

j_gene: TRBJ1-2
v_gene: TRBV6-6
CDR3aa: CASSRTGGRGYGYTF

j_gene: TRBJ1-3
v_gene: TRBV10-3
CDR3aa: CAKPPGGNTIYF

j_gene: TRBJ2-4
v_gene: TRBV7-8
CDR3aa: CASSLVGEDIQYF

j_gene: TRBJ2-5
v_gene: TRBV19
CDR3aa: CASSIVGAAQETQYF

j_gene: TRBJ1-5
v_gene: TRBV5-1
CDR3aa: CASSLGTEGQPQHF

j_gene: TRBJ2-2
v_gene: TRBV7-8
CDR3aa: CASSLVGTAGELFF

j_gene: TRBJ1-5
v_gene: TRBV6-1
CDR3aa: CASSEDWGSNQPQHF

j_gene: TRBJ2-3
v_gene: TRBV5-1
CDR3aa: CASSFLLAGTDTQYF

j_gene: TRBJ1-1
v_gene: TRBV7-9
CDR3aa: CAGKGLNTEAFF

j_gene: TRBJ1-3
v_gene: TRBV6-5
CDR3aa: CASTGGNTIYF

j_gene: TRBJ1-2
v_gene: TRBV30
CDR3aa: CAWSTGAGYTF

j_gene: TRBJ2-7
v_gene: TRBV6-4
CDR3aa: CASSSGVGSYEQYF

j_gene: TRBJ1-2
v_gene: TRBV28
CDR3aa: CASSYPTLNYGYTF

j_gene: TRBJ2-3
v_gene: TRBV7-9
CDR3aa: CASSLRGQGGNTQYF

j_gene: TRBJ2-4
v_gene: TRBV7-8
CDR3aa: CASSLGLAEELLYF

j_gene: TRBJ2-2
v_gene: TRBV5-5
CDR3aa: CASSSKLILQNTGELFF

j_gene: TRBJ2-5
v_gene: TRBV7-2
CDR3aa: CASSRSGGPQETQYF

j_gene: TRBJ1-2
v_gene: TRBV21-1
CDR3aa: CASSKKGETDISRRGYTF

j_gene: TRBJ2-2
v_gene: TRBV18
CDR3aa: CASSPFTGELFF

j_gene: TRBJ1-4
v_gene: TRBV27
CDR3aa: CASSFSYTTNEKLFF

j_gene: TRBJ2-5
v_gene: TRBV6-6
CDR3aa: CASSRGRSGGQETQYF

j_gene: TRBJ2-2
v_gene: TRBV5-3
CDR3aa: CARSLLTGNTGELFF

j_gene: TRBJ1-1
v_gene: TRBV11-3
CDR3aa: CASSLSGNTEAFF

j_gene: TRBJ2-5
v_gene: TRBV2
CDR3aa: CASSLGTGGLETQYF

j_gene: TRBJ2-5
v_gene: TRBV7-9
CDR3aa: CASSLAGASEETQYF

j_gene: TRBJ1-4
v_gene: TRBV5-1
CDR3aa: CASSERGEKLFF

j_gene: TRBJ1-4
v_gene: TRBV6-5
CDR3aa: CASSYLTGEDEKLFF

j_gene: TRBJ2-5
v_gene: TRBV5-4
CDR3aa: CASSLSVPGETQYF

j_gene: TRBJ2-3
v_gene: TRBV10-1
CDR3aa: CASSPGTGTDTQYF

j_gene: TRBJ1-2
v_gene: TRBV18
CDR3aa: CASSLSTGNYGYTF

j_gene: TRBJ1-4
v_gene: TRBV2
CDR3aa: CASRGVGTVNEKLFF

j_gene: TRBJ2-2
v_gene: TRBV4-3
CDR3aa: CASSQDLEYTGELFF

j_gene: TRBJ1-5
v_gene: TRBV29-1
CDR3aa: CSVVTPGQPQHF

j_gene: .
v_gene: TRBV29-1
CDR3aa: CSVEGQGGYEQYF

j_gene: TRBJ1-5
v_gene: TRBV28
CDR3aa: CASSYTGTGRNQPQHF

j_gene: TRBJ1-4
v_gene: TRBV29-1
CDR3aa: CSVADQGSNEKLFF